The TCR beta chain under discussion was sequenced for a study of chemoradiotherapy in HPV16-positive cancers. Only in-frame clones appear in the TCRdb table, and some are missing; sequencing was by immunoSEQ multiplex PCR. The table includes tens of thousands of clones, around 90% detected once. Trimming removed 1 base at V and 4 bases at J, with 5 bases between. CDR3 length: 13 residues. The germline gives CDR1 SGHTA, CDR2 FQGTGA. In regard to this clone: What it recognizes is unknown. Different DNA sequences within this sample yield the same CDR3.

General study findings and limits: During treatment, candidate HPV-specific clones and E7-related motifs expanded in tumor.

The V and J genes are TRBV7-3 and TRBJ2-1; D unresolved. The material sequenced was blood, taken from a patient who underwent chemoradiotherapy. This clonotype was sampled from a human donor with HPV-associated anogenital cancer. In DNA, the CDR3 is TGTGCCAGCAGCTTAAATGGTTACAATGAGCAGTTCTTC. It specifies CASSLNGYNEQFF.